This TCR beta chain came from a study of spatial heterogeneity in lung cancer (dated by TCRdb to the late 2010s). Context from the whole study: Donors were some 67 patients with early-stage, untreated non-small cell lung cancer from the lung TRACERx cohort. Follow-up PBMC samples were sequenced whenever available, with the median time to follow-up being around two years after resection. In the raw uncorrected reads, each unique combination of TCR and UMI appeared more than ten times on average. In non-small cell lung cancer, the study made a quantitative comparison of TCR alpha and beta repertoires among multiple tumor regions, matched nontumor lung and blood. Nonsynonymous mutation counts, determined by whole-exome sequencing of tumor tissue, were related to features of the TCR repertoire. At surgery, 220 tumor regions, 64 matched nontumor lung samples and 56 PBMC samples were TCR-sequenced for both alpha and beta chains. Beta-chain transcripts were consistently detected in greater numbers than alpha-chain transcripts, which likely reflects a higher abundance of beta-chain transcripts. Study-wide findings and limitations: Additional single-cell paired TCR alpha and beta sequencing was considered necessary to confirm, at a functional level, the hypothesis that regional TCRs recognize regional mutations. Only 13 to 15 patients were included in the comparisons of baseline and follow-up blood repertoires. Ubiquitous expanded tumor TCRs were found in blood more often at tumor resection than at routine follow-up.

About this clonotype itself: This clone's antigen is unknown. Per-base quality was not reported, and no clone a single base away is much larger than it.

The germline V gene (reference sequence) specifies DFQATT as CDR1 and SNEGSKA as CDR2. The CDR3, cysteine through phenylalanine, is 15 amino acids long. Only CDR3 DNA is held: 45 bases, read in frame from base 1. Deletion took 0 bases off V and 3 bases off J, with a span of 12 bases between the germline ends. The meaning of the sample's time point label: blood at routine non-recurrence follow-up after resection. For TCR sequencing, whole RNA was extracted from tumor and nontumor lung tissue, or from cryopreserved PBMC samples, and no cell sorting was done. Only patients with enough RNA available from two or more tumor regions were chosen for TCR sequencing. Receptor libraries were prepared by 5' RACE. Sequencer: NextSeq 500. The TCR library protocol attached a unique molecular identifier to each TCR cDNA molecule to allow correction of PCR and sequencing errors. In the authors' own workflow: TCR identification, UMI-based error correction and CDR3 extraction were all carried out with Decombinator tools. Expanded TCRs were defined as those above a frequency of 2 per 1,000, corresponding to the top 1% of the tumor frequency distribution. Rényi diversity was computed with the R vegan package after subsampling each repertoire 100 times to 5,000 TCRs. CDR3 similarity networks were built from amino acid triplet string-kernel similarity, with CDR3s being connected when pairwise similarity was above 0.82. Starting from the raw public reads, TCRdb applied fastp trimming at Q25, assembled clones with MiXCR and retained in-frame beta chains. Rows with a matching CDR3 protein are joined into one entry that keeps the most common DNA and genes. In this record, the V and J calls reflect TCRdb's handling and not the investigators' own analysis. The sample profile shows under 150,000 distinct CDR3 sequences; 12% of them were found once. 15% to 20% of the sample is taken by the ten largest.

The TCR originated in a male donor with early-stage non-small cell lung cancer. The receptor chain draws on TRBV20-1 and TRBJ1-5, with the D gene not clear enough to name. The specimen was PBMCs, collected at follow-up. The sequenced DNA is TGCAGTGCTAGAGAGAGGTCAAGAATCAATCAGCCCCAGCATTTT. Its coded protein is CSARERSRINQPQHF.